The 20 T cell receptor beta chains presented below share a single source sample, sequenced in a study of OX40 agonist ivuxolimab in advanced cancers. Only in-frame clones appear in the TCRdb table, and some are missing; sequencing was by immunoSEQ multiplex PCR. The sample has tens of thousands of clones, around 90% seen once. The sequences come from CD4+ or CD8+ T cells sorted from blood, collected in a trial of the OX40 agonist ivuxolimab. These receptor sequences come from an adult with an advanced solid tumor such as melanoma, head and neck, liver or kidney cancer.

This chain connects TRBV29-1 to TRBJ2-7; D is ambiguous. Germline V lookup: CDR1 SQVTM, CDR2 ANQGSEA. The CDR3 is 12 amino acids. Trimming stripped 7 bases from V and 1 base from J, with 11 bases between. The CDR3 region has the DNA TGCAGCGCTAGGATTGGTTCCTACGAGCAGTACTTC. This encodes CSARIGSYEQYF.

A word on this clone: The same CDR3 can be traced to other DNA sequences in this sample. V gene TRBV4-2 combines with J gene TRBJ2-5; D is uncertain. Trimming stripped 0 bases from V and 1 base from J, with 0 bases between. This CDR3 contains 12 residues. Germline V CDR1 and CDR2: LGHNA, YNFKEQ. DNA for the CDR3: TGTGCCAGCAGCCAAGACCAAGAGACCCAGTACTTC. Amino acids: CASSQDQETQYF.

J is TRBJ1-1 and V is TRBV5-1; D unclear. Germline-derived CDR1 and CDR2 are SGHRS and YFSETQ. The CDR3 consists of 14 residues. With 0 bases removed from V and 6 bases from J, the gap between germline ends came to 12 bases. CDR3 coding DNA: TGCGCCAGCAGCTTGGAGGCAGTTGGTGCTGAAGCTTTCTTT. This encodes CASSLEAVGAEAFF.

This clone was picked up one time. This chain links TRBV2 with TRBJ2-2; D gene unclear. Germline V gene lookup returns CDR1 SNHLY and CDR2 FYNNEI. The CDR3 loop spans 14 amino acids. Trimming pared 2 bases from V and 8 bases from J, leaving 12 bases between. The CDR3 coding sequence is TGTGCCAGCAGTGAATGGCGGAATCGGGGGGAGCTGTTTTTT. It encodes CASSEWRNRGELFF.

The rearrangement joins TRBV4-1 to TRBJ2-3; TRBD1 is a possible D gene (6 bases). Trimming took 6 bases from V and 0 from J, leaving 10 bases between them. The length of the CDR3 is 14 residues. The germline V gene has CDR1 MGHRA and CDR2 YSYEKL. CDR3 amino acids: CASRTGPSTDTQYF. CDR3 DNA sequence: TGCGCCAGCAGAACAGGGCCAAGCACAGATACGCAGTATTTT.

This clone was picked up one time. V is TRBV9 and J is TRBJ2-3; D is unclear. This CDR3 has 12 amino acids. Germline V gene sequence: CDR1 SGDLS, CDR2 YYNGEE. V gave up 4 bases and J gave up 6 bases, with 9 bases separating them. The DNA for the CDR3 is TGTGCCAGCAGCCCCCATTACGATACGCAGTATTTT. This encodes CASSPHYDTQYF.

The genes are TRBV28 and TRBJ2-3, with 13 positions matching TRBD2. CDR3 length equals 20 residues. V was pared by 3 bases and J by 3 bases, with 15 bases of the junction left unmatched. Germline CDR1 and CDR2: MDHEN and SYDVKM. DNA for the CDR3: TGTGCCAGCAGTTTGGCGGGACTAGCGGGATGGGAATTCCGGACAGATACGCAGTATTTT. It is translated as CASSLAGLAGWEFRTDTQYF.

This sequence joins TRBV28 and TRBJ2-1; D perhaps matches TRBD2 (6 bases). CDR1 and CDR2 (germline): MDHEN, SYDVKM. The CDR3 spans 16 residues. V lost 5 bases to trimming and J lost 4 bases, with 18 bases between them. CDR3 in amino acids: CASSLTLRAGYNEQFF. CDR3 nucleotide sequence: TGTGCCAGCAGTCTAACCCTTCGGGCGGGGTACAATGAGCAGTTCTTC.

V is TRBV7-3 and J is TRBJ2-1, with no clear D. The CDR3 is 15 residues long. CDR1 and CDR2 (germline): SGHTA, FQGTGA. Trimming took 5 bases from V and 5 from J, leaving 16 bases between them. CDR3 coding DNA: TGTGCCAGCAGCAAAAGTCAAGGTACCCACAATGAGCAGTTCTTC. Residues: CASSKSQGTHNEQFF.

The rearrangement joins TRBV7-9 to TRBJ2-2, with 9 bases matching TRBD2. CDR1 SEHNR and CDR2 FQNEAQ come from the germline V gene (reference sequence). The junction had 8 bases not matched to a gene; V was cut back by 5 bases and J by 1 base. CDR3 size: 17 residues. DNA of the CDR3: TGTGCCAGCAGCCATCGGGATAGCGGGGGGAACACCGGGGAGCTGTTTTTT. This encodes CASSHRDSGGNTGELFF.

The chain joins TRBV28 to TRBJ1-3, with unresolved D. Trimming removed 7 bases from V and 0 bases from J, with 13 bases in between. The germline V gene has CDR1 MDHEN and CDR2 SYDVKM. The CDR3 is made up of 15 amino acids. The CDR3 bases are TGTGCCAGCACGCCCGGTCTTTACTCTGGAAACACCATATATTTT. It translates to CASTPGLYSGNTIYF.

The rearrangement uses TRBV11-2 and TRBJ2-7; D gene ambiguous. Trimming took 1 base from V and 2 from J, leaving 9 bases between them. The CDR3 sequence is 14 residues long. Germline CDR1 and CDR2: SGHAT and FQNNGV. As DNA, the CDR3 is TGTGCCAGCAGCTTAGGACGGGTTCCCTACGAGCAGTACTTC. Encoded protein: CASSLGRVPYEQYF.

This clone was seen once. The chain carries TRBV9 and TRBJ2-3; D gene ambiguous. V shed 0 bases and J shed 2 bases, with 13 bases lying between them. Germline values: CDR1 SGDLS, CDR2 YYNGEE. This CDR3 is 16 amino acids long. CDR3 residues: CASSVVGLTSTDTQYF. The CDR3 DNA follows: TGTGCCAGCAGCGTAGTCGGGCTCACCTCCACAGATACGCAGTATTTT.

CDR3 DNA: TGTGCCAGCAGCCAGGTCCGCGAGCAGTACTTC. This sequence encodes CASSQVREQYF. The rearrangement uses TRBV5-8 and TRBJ2-7; no firm D call. The V gene lost 4 bases and the J gene lost 6 bases, with 8 bases spanning the gap. The CDR3 runs to 11 residues. Germline V gene sequence: CDR1 SGHTS, CDR2 YDEGEE.

The rearrangement uses TRBV21-1 and TRBJ1-1. TRBV21-1 is flagged as a pseudogene. CDR3 length: 15 residues. The CDR3 sequence: CASSKIERDNTEAFF. CDR3 DNA sequence: TGTGCCAGCAGCAAAATTGAGCGGGATAACACTGAAGCTTTCTTT.

This clone was found a few times. V gene TRBV25-1 combines with J gene TRBJ2-5; TRBD1 might be the D (5 bases). CDR1 is MGHDK and CDR2 is SYGVNS in the germline V gene. Trimming shortened V by 5 bases and J by 6 bases, and 16 bases separated the two germline ends. The CDR3 extends over 14 amino acids. The CDR3 nucleotides read TGTGCCAGCAGTAAGGAAGGGGTGCTGAAGACCCAGTACTTC. It codes for CASSKEGVLKTQYF.

The chain combines TRBV5-1 with TRBJ2-2; D may be TRBD1 or TRBD2 (5 bases each). The CDR3 contains 15 residues. V lost 4 bases and J lost 1, with 11 bases in between. CDR1 and CDR2 (germline): SGHRS, YFSETQ. Here the CDR3 reads CASSEGRLNTGELFF. The CDR3 DNA reads as TGCGCCAGCAGCGAGGGGCGCCTGAACACCGGGGAGCTGTTTTTT.

This chain links TRBV13 with TRBJ2-3; 9 nucleotides line up with TRBD1. The germline CDR1 and CDR2 sequences are PRHDT and FYEKMQ (reference sequence). V shed 7 bases and J 1 base; nucleotides not matched to a gene: 0. The CDR3 totals 13 residues. The CDR3 loop is CASNRGRTDTQYF. The CDR3 nucleotides are TGTGCCAGCAACAGGGGGCGCACAGATACGCAGTATTTT.

The chain uses TRBV18 and TRBJ2-2; 9 nucleotides line up with TRBD1. This CDR3 has 18 amino acids. The junction had 11 bases not matched to a gene; V was cut back by 2 bases and J by 4 bases. CDR1 and CDR2 from the germline V gene are KGHSH and LQKENI. The CDR3 is CASSPGQGKVSGTGELFF. CDR3 in DNA: TGTGCCAGCTCACCAGGACAGGGGAAGGTCTCGGGCACCGGGGAGCTGTTTTTT. Full variable domain (missing parts from reference TRBV18 and TRBJ2-2): NAGVMQNPRHLVRRRGQEARLRCSPMKGHSHVYWYRQLPEEGLKFMVYLQKENIIDESGMPKERFSAEFPKEGPSILRIQQVVRGDSAAYFCASSPGQGKVSGTGELFFGEGSRLTVL.

The rearrangement links TRBV9 to TRBJ2-3; D not certain. V was cut by 0 bases and J by 2 bases, with 7 bases left in between. CDR1 is SGDLS, CDR2 YYNGEE, per germline. The CDR3 has 14 amino acids. CDR3 DNA: TGTGCCAGCAGCGTAGATAGGTCCACAGATACGCAGTATTTT. As protein: CASSVDRSTDTQYF. Combining the CDR3 with reference TRBV9 and TRBJ2-3 gives the whole variable domain DSGVTQTPKHLITATGQRVTLRCSPRSGDLSVYWYQQSLDQGLQFLIQYYNGEERAKGNILERFSAQQFPDLHSELNLSSLELGDSALYFCASSVDRSTDTQYFGPGTRLTVL.